Sequencing of this T cell receptor (beta chain) was carried out in a study of regulatory T cells in long-lasting Graves disease. Arm-PCR of CDR3 regions and iRepertoire HTBI primers were the basis on which TCR beta libraries were built. Authors' data handling: The samples yielded roughly 64 TRBV and more than eleven TRBJ segments. MiXCR, run by TCRdb on the multiplex PCR reads, gives a single entry per CDR3 protein. The V and J calls and clone size come from TCRdb's table, not from the authors' own analysis. Of around 400,000 distinct CDR3 sequences in the sample, less than 25% are singletons; the top ten hold roughly 30%. There are many counts of this clonotype. Regarding time point: persistent/refractory GD, antithyroid drugs over 5 years with positive TRAb. From RNA extracted from PBMCs, the TCR library was made. V was trimmed by 2 bases and J by 9 bases, leaving 13 bases between them. CDR3 length: 14 residues.

Here the sequenced sample was peripheral blood mononuclear cells (PBMCs), taken when the disease was refractory, from a patient treated with antithyroid drugs. V is TRBV12-3 or TRBV12-4 and J is TRBJ1-4; a possible D gene is TRBD1 (5 bases). This clonotype was sampled from a female donor with Graves disease. CDR3: CASSLPGTDKKLFF. In DNA, the CDR3 is TGTGCCAGCAGTTTACCCGGGACTGATAAAAAACTGTTTTTT.